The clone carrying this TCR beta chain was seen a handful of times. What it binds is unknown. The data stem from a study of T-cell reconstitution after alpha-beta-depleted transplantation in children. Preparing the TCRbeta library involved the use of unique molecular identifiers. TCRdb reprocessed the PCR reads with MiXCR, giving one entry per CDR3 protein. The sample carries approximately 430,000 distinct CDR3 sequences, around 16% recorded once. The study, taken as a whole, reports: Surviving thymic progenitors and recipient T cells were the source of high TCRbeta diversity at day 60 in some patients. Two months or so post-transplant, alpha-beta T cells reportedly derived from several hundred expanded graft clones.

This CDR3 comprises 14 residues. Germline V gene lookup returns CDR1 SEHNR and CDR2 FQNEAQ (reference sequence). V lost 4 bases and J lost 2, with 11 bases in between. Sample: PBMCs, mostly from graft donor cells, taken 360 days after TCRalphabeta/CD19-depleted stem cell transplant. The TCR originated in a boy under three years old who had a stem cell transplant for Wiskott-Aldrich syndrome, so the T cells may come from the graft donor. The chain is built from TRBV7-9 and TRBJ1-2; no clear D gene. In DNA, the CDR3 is TGTGCCAGCAGCTCGAAGGGCGGGAACTATGGCTACACCTTC. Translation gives CASSSKGGNYGYTF.